Listed here are 5 T cell receptor beta chains from one sample, sequenced in a study of T cell changes during pregnancy in multiple sclerosis. The table came from immunoSEQ multiplex PCR; TCRdb's copy has only in-frame clones and leaves some out. The table lists around 62,000 clones, roughly 91% of them singletons. The source material was peripheral blood, sampled in the second trimester of pregnancy. The receptor set was obtained from a female donor in good health, enrolled as a control in a pregnancy study.

The CDR3 DNA follows: TGTGCCAGCAGCTTAGGGGGCGAGAATGAGCAGTTCTTC. It specifies CASSLGGENEQFF. The V call is TRBV11-3, the J call TRBJ2-1; a possible D gene is TRBD1 (5 bases). V gave up 1 base and J gave up 7 bases, with 8 bases separating them. This CDR3 contains 13 residues. The germline gives CDR1 SGHNT, CDR2 YENEEA.

This clone has a handful of counts. The chain is built from TRBV6-5 and TRBJ1-1; 7 nucleotides agree with TRBD1. The CDR3 runs to 16 residues. J gave up 0 bases and V 0 bases, and 4 bases lay outside the gene matches. Looked up from germline, CDR1 is MNHEY and CDR2 is SVGAGI. The CDR3 DNA sequence: TGTGCCAGCAGTTACTCGGGACAGCACATGAACACTGAAGCTTTCTTT. It is translated as CASSYSGQHMNTEAFF.

This chain connects TRBV7-9 to TRBJ2-2, with D possibly matching TRBD1 (5 bases). The germline CDR1 and CDR2 sequences are SEHNR and FQNEAQ (reference sequence). With 5 bases removed from V and 0 bases from J, the gap between germline ends came to 10 bases. CDR3 length: 15 amino acids. CDR3 nucleotide sequence: TGTGCCAGCAGCCCCAGGGCCACGAACACCGGGGAGCTGTTTTTT. Translation gives CASSPRATNTGELFF.

This chain joins TRBV12-5 and TRBJ1-1; D may be TRBD1 (5 bases). The CDR3 loop spans 16 amino acids. With 5 bases removed from V and 1 base from J, the gap between germline ends came to 17 bases. CDR1 and CDR2 from the germline V gene are LGHNT and FRNRAP. The CDR3 sequence: CASGPSRWQGNTEAFF. CDR3 in DNA: TGTGCTAGTGGTCCTTCGAGGTGGCAGGGGAACACTGAAGCTTTCTTT. The full variable domain, completed using reference TRBV12-5 and TRBJ1-1, is DARVTQTPRHKVTEMGQEVTMRCQPILGHNTVFWYRQTMMQGLELLAYFRNRAPLDDSGMPKDRFSAEMPDATLATLKIQPSEPRDSAVYFCASGPSRWQGNTEAFFGQGTRLTVV.

This clone was picked up one time. The chain couples TRBV13 to TRBJ2-1, with D possibly TRBD2 on 5 matching bases. V was pared by 5 bases and J by 4 bases, with 15 bases between. This CDR3 contains 15 residues. Per germline, CDR1 PRHDT and CDR2 FYEKMQ (reference sequence). CDR3: CASSPREIPYNEQFF. The CDR3 DNA sequence: TGTGCCAGCAGCCCCCGGGAAATTCCATACAATGAGCAGTTCTTC. Based on the CDR3 plus reference TRBV13 and TRBJ2-1, the full variable domain is AAGVIQSPRHLIKEKRETATLKCYPIPRHDTVYWYQQGPGQDPQFLISFYEKMQSDKGSIPDRFSAQQFSDYHSELNMSSLELGDSALYFCASSPREIPYNEQFFGPGTRLTVL.